The 7 T cell receptor beta chains in this list originate from one sample, sequenced in a study of shared clonotypes between healthy human individuals. Naive CD8 cells lacked CD45RO, underwent positive selection for CCR7 and left out terminally differentiated effector memory CD45RA+ cells. Libraries were prepared by immunoSEQ multiplex PCR; TCRdb keeps only in-frame clonotypes and omits some of them. Of around 1.9 million clones in the sample, over 85% were seen once. The sequencing sample was made of naive CD8+ T cells from PBMCs. These receptors were obtained from a man between 18 and 29 years old in good health. Some clones in this sample may be carry-over from other donors' samples.

CDR3 sequence (DNA): TGTGCCAGCACCTCCGCGGCTACAACCTACAATGAGCAGTTCTTC. Translated, it gives CASTSAATTYNEQFF. The chain combines TRBV5-6 with TRBJ2-1; D unclear. This CDR3 contains 15 residues. Germline lookup yields CDR1 SGHDT and CDR2 YYEEEE. V was cut by 6 bases and J by 2 bases, with 15 bases left in between.

V is TRBV5-1 and J is TRBJ2-7, with a possible D match to TRBD2 (5 bases). Trimming took 4 bases from V and 0 from J, leaving 11 bases between them. Germline assignment: CDR1 SGHRS and CDR2 YFSETQ. The CDR3 runs 14 residues. CDR3 loop: CASSRGEVSYEQYF. Written as DNA, the CDR3 is TGCGCCAGCAGCCGGGGTGAGGTCTCCTACGAGCAGTACTTC.

This chain links TRBV5-4 with TRBJ2-5; 7 bases agree with TRBD1. Germline lookup yields CDR1 SGHNT and CDR2 YYREEE (reference sequence). The junction had 8 bases not matched to a gene; V was cut back by 1 base and J by 5 bases. This CDR3 comprises 15 residues. The CDR3 DNA reads TGTGCCAGCAGCTTGCCAGGGGGTCGGGATGAGACCCAGTACTTC. The encoded protein is CASSLPGGRDETQYF.

The chain is built from TRBV19 and TRBJ2-3; 11 positions agree with TRBD1. J was trimmed by 4 bases and V by 4 bases; bases with no gene match: 7. CDR3 length equals 16 residues. Germline CDR1 and CDR2: LNHDA and SQIVND (reference sequence). The CDR3 nucleotides are TGTGCCAGTAGTACAAGGGACAGGGGGATAGCAGATACGCAGTATTTT. Its protein is CASSTRDRGIADTQYF.

This clone occurred once. The J gene is TRBJ2-7, the V gene TRBV9; D is perhaps TRBD1 (5 bases). Germline CDR1 is SGDLS and CDR2 is YYNGEE. The CDR3 totals 15 residues. The V end was cut by 0 bases, the J end by 7 bases, with 17 bases between. For the CDR3, the DNA is TGTGCCAGCAGCGTAGAAGCAGGGTGGGGATTTGAGCAGTACTTC. Amino acids: CASSVEAGWGFEQYF.

This chain joins TRBV2 and TRBJ1-5; D is undetermined. This CDR3 region has 16 residues. The V end lost 0 bases, the J end lost 5 bases, and 14 bases lay between the germline ends. The germline gives CDR1 SNHLY, CDR2 FYNNEI. CDR3 region: CASSEALRVLDQPQHF. CDR3 coding DNA: TGTGCCAGCAGTGAAGCGCTTCGGGTATTAGATCAGCCCCAGCATTTT.

The chain joins TRBV5-1 to TRBJ2-7, with 9 nucleotides matching TRBD1. CDR3 length equals 15 residues. V lost 0 bases to trimming and J lost 5 bases; unmatched junction nucleotides: 6. From germline, CDR1 is SGHRS and CDR2 YFSETQ. CDR3 DNA: TGCGCCAGCAGCTTGGTTGGGACAGGGTCCCACGAGCAGTACTTC. Its protein product is CASSLVGTGSHEQYF.